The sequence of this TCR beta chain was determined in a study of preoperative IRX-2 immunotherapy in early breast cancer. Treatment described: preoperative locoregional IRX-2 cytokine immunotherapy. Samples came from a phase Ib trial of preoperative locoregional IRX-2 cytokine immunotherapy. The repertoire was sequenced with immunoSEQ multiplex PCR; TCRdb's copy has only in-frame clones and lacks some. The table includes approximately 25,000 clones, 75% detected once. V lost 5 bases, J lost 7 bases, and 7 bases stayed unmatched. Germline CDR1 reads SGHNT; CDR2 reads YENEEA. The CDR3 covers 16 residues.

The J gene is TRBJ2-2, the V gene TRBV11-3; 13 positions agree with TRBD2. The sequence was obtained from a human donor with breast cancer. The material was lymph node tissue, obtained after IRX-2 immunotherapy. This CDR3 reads CASSRGLAGRSGELFF. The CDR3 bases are TGTGCCAGCAGCCGGGGACTAGCGGGACGAAGCGGGGAGCTGTTTTTT.